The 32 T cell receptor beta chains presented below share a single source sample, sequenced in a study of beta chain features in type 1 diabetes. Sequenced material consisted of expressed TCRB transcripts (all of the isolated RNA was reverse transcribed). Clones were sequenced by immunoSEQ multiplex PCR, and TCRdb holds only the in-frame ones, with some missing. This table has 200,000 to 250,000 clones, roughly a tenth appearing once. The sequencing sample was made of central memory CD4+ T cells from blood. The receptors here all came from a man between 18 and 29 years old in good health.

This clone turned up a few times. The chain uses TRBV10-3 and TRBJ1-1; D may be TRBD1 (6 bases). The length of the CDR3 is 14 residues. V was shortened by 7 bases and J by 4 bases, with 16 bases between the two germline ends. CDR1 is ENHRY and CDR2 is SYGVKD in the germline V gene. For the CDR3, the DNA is TGTGCCATCAAACGCGTCGGCAGGGGCACTGAAGCTTTCTTT. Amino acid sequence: CAIKRVGRGTEAFF.

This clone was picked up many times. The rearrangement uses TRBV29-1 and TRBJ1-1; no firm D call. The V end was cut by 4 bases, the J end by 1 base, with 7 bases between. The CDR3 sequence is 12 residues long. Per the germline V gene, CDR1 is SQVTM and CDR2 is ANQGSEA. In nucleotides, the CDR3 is TGCAGCGTTGGACGCTCGAACACTGAAGCTTTCTTT. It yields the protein CSVGRSNTEAFF.

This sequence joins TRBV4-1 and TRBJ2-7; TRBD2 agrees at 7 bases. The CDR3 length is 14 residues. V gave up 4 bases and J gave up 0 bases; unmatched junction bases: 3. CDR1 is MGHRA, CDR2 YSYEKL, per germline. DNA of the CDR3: TGCGCCAGCAGCCTCGGGACTACCTCCTACGAGCAGTACTTC. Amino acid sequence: CASSLGTTSYEQYF.

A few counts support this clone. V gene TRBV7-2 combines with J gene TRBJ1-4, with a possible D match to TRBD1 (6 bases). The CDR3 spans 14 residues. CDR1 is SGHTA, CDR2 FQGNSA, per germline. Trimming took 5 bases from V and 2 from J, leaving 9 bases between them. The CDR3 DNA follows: TGTGCCAGCAGCCGTGGACAGACTAATGAAAAACTGTTTTTT. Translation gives CASSRGQTNEKLFF.

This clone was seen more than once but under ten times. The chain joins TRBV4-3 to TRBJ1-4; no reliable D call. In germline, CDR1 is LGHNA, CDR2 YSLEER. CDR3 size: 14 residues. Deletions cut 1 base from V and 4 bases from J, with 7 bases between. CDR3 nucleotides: TGCGCCAGCAGCCAAGCCCGGATTAATGAAAAACTGTTTTTT. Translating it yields CASSQARINEKLFF.

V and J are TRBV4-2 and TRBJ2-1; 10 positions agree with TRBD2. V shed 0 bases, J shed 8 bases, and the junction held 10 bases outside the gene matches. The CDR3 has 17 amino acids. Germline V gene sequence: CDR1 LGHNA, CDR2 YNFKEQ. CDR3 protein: CASSQDPAGGDNDEQFF. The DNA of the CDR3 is TGTGCCAGCAGCCAAGACCCAGCGGGAGGGGACAACGATGAGCAGTTCTTC.

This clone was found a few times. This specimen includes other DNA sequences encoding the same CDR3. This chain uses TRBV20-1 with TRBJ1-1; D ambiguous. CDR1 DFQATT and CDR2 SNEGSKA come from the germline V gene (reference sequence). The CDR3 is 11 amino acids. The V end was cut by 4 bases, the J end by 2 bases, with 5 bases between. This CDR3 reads CSANGNTEAFF. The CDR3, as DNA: TGCAGTGCTAACGGCAACACTGAAGCTTTCTTT.

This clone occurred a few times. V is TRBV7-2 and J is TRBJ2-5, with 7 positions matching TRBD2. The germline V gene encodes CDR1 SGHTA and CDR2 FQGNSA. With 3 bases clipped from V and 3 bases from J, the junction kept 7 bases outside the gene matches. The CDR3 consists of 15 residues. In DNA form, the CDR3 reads TGTGCCAGCAGCTTGAGCGGGGTCGAGAAAGAGACCCAGTACTTC. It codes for CASSLSGVEKETQYF.

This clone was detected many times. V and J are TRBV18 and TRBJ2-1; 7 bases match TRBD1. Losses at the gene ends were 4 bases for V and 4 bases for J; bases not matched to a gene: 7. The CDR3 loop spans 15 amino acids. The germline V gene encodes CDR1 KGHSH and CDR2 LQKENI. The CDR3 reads CASSHGTALYNEQFF. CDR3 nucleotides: TGTGCCAGCTCACACGGGACAGCCTTATACAATGAGCAGTTCTTC.

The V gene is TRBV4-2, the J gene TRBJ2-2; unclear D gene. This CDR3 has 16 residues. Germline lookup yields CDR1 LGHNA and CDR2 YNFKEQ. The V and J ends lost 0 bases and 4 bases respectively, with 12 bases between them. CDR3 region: CASSQDNQWATGELFF. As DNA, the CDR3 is TGTGCCAGCAGCCAAGATAACCAGTGGGCCACCGGGGAGCTGTTTTTT.

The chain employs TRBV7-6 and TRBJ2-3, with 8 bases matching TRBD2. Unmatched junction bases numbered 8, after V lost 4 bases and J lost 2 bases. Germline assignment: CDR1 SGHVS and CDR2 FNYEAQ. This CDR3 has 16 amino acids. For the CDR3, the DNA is TGTGCCAGCAGCTCCCGGCGGGGGGCGTCCACAGATACGCAGTATTTT. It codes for CASSSRRGASTDTQYF.

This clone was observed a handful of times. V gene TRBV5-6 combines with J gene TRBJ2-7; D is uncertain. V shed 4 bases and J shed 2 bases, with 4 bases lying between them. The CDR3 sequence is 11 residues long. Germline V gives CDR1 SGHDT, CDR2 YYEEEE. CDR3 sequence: CASSATYEQYF. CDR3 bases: TGTGCCAGCAGCGCTACCTACGAGCAGTACTTC.

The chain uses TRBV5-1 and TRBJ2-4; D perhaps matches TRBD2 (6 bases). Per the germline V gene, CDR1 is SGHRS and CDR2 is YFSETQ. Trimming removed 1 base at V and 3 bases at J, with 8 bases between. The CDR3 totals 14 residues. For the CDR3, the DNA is TGCGCCAGCAGCTTGTCGGGAGACAAAAACATTCAGTACTTC. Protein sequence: CASSLSGDKNIQYF.

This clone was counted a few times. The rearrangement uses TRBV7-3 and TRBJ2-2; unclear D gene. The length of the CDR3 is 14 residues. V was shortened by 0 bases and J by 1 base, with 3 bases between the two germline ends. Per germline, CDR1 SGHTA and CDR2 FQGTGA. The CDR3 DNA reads TGTGCCAGCAGCTTAACCCGGAACACCGGGGAGCTGTTTTTT. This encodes CASSLTRNTGELFF.

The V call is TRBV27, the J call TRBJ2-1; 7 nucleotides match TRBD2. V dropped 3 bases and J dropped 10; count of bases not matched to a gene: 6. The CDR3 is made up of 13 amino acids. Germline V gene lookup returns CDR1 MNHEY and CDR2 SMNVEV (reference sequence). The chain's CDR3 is CASSFQSSGEQFF. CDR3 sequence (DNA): TGTGCCAGCAGTTTCCAATCTAGCGGAGAGCAGTTCTTC.

CDR3: CASSPTDLYGYTF. CDR3 coding DNA: TGTGCCAGCTCACCGACAGACCTCTATGGCTACACCTTC. V is TRBV18 and J is TRBJ1-2; maybe TRBD1 (5 bases). The CDR3 is 13 residues long. Germline CDR1 reads KGHSH; CDR2 reads LQKENI. V lost 3 bases, J lost 4 bases, and 9 bases lay in between.

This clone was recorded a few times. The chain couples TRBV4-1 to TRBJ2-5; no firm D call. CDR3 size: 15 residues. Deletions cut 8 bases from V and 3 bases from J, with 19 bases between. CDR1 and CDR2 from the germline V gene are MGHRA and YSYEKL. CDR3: CASCTTGPTKETQYF. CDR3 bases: TGCGCCAGCTGTACAACGGGTCCGACAAAAGAGACCCAGTACTTC.

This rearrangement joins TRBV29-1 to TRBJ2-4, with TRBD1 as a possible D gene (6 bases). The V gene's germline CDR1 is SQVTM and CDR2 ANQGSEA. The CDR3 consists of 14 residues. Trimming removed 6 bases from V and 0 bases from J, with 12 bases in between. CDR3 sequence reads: CSVLGALAKNIQYF. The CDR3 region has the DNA TGCAGCGTATTGGGGGCTCTAGCCAAAAACATTCAGTACTTC.

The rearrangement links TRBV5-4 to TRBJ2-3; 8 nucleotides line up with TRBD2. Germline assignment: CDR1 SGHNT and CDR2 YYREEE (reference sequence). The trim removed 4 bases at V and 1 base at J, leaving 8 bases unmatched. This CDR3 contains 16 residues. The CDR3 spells CASSTRSGSGTDTQYF. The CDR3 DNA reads TGTGCCAGCAGCACAAGAAGCGGGAGCGGCACAGATACGCAGTATTTT.

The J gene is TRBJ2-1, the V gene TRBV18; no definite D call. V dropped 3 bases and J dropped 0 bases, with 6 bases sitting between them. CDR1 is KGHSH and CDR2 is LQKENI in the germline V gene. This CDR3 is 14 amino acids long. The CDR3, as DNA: TGTGCCAGCTCACCGTCATACTCCTACAATGAGCAGTTCTTC. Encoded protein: CASSPSYSYNEQFF.

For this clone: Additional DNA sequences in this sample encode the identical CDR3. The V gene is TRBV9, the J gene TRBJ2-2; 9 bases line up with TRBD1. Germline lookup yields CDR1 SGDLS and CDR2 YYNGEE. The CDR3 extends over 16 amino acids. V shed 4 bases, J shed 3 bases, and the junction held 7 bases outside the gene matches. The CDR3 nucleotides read TGTGCCAGCAGCCCTCGGACAGGGGAATACACCGGGGAGCTGTTTTTT. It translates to CASSPRTGEYTGELFF.

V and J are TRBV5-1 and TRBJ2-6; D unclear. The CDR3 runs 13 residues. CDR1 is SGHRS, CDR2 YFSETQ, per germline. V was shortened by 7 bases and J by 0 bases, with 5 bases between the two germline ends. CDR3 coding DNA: TGCGCCAGCGCGTTCTCTGGGGCCAACGTCCTGACTTTC. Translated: CASAFSGANVLTF.

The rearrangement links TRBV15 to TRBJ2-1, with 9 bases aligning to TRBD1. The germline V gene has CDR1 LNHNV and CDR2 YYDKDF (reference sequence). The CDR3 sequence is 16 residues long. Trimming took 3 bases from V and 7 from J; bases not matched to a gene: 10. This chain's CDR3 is CATSRTLQGARNEQFF. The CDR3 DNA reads TGTGCCACCAGCAGGACTCTACAGGGGGCGCGTAATGAGCAGTTCTTC.

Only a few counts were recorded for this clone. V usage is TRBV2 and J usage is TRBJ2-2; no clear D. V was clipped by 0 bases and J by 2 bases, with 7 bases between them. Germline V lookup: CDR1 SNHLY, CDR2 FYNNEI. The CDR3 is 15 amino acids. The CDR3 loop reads CASSEAGINTGELFF. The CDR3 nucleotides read TGTGCCAGCAGTGAAGCGGGGATAAACACCGGGGAGCTGTTTTTT.

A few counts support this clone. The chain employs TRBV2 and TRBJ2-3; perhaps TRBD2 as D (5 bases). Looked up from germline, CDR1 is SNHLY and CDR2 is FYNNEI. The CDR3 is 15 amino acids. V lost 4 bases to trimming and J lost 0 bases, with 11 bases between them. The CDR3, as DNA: TGTGCCAGCAGTGTTACTAGTCAGAGCACAGATACGCAGTATTTT. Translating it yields CASSVTSQSTDTQYF.

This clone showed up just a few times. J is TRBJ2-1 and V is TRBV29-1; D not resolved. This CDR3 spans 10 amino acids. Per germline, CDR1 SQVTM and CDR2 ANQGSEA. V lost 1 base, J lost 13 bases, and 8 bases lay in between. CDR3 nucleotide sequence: TGCAGCGTTGAAGTAGACCTCCAGTTCTTC. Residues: CSVEVDLQFF.

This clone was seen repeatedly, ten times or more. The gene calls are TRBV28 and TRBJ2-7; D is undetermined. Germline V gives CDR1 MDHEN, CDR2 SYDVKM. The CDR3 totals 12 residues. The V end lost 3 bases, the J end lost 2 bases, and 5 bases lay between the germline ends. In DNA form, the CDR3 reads TGTGCCAGCAGTTTCGGACCCTACGAGCAGTACTTC. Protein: CASSFGPYEQYF. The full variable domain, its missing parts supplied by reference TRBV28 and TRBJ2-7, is DVKVTQSSRYLVKRTGEKVFLECVQDMDHENMFWYRQDPGLGLRLIYFSYDVKMKEKGDIPEGYSVSREKKERFSLILESASTNQTSMYLCASSFGPYEQYFGPGTRLTVT.

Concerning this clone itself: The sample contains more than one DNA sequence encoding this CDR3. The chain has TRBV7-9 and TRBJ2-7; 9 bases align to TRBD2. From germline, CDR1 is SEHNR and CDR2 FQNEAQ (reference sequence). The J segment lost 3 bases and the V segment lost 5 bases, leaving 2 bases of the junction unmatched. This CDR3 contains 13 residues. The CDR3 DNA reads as TGTGCCAGCAGCAGCGGGAGGTTCTACGAGCAGTACTTC. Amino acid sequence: CASSSGRFYEQYF.

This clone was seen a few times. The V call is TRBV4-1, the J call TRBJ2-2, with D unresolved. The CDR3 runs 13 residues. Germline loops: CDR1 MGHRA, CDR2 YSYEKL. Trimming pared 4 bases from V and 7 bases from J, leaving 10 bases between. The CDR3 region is CASSLIWSGELFF. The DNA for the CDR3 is TGCGCCAGCAGCCTCATCTGGAGCGGGGAGCTGTTTTTT.

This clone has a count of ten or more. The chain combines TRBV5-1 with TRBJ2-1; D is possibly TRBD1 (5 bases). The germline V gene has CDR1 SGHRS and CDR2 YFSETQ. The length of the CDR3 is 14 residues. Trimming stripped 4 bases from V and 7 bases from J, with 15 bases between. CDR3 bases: TGCGCCAGCAGCCGTTTAATGGCAGGGAATGAGCAGTTCTTC. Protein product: CASSRLMAGNEQFF. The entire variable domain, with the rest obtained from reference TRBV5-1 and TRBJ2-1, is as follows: KAGVTQTPRYLIKTRGQQVTLSCSPISGHRSVSWYQQTPGQGLQFLFEYFSETQRNKGNFPGRFSGRQFSNSRSEMNVSTLELGDSALYLCASSRLMAGNEQFFGPGTRLTVL.

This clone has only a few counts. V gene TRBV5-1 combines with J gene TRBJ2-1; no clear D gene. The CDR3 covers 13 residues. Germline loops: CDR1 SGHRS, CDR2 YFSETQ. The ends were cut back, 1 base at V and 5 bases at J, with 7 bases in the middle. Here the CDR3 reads CASSLYLDNEQFF. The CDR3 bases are TGCGCCAGCAGCTTGTACTTAGACAATGAGCAGTTCTTC.

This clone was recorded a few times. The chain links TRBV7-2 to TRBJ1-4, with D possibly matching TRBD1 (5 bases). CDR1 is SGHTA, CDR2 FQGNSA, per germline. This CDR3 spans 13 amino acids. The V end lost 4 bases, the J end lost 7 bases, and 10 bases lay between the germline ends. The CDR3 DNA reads TGTGCCAGCAGCTCCACCGGGGGTGAAAAACTGTTTTTT. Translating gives CASSSTGGEKLFF.